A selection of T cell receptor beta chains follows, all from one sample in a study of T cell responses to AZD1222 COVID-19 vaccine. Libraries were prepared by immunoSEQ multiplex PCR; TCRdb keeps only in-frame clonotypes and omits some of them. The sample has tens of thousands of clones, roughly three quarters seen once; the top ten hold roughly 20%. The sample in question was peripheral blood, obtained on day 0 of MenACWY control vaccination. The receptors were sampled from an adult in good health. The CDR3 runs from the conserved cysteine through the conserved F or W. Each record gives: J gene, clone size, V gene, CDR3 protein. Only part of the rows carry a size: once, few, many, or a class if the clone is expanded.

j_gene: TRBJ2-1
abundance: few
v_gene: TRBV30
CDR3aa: CAWSVGAGRGEQFF

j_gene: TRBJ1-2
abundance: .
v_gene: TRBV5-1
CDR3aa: CASSSGRQNYGYTF

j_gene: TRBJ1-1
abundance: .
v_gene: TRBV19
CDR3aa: CASRAKVNTEAFF

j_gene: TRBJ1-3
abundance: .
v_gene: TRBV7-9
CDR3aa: CASSLAVGTVGNTIYF

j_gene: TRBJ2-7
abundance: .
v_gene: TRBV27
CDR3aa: CASLGLAGGNEQYF

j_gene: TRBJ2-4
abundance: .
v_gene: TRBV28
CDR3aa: CASRGSDGRAGIQYF

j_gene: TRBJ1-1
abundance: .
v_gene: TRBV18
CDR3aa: CASSPPWENTEAFF

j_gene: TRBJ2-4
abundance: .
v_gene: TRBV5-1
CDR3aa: CASSPEVGGAKNIQYF

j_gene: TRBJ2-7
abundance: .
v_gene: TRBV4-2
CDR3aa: CASSDELSSGPYEQYF

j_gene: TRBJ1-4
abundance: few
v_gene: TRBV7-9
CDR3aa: CASSRTGGVGTNEKLFF

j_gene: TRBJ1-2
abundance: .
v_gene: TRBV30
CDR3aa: CAWSYPTQGKIYGYTF

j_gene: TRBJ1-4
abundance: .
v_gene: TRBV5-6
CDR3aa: CASSLALAVGEKLFF

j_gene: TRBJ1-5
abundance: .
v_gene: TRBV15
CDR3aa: CATSQGAGSNQPQHF